This is a list of T cell receptor beta chains from one sample in a study of human T cells and chemical hapten exposure. TCRdb re-analysed the RACE reads in MiXCR, keeping a single row per CDR3 protein. The sample has 75,000 to 90,000 distinct CDR3 sequences; 10% to 14% are singletons. The sample here was whole blood, taken in connection with sensitization to the hapten diphenylcyclopropenone (DPC). These receptors originate from a woman between 50 and 59 years old with alopecia areata. Some clones in this sample may be carry-over from other donors' samples. Both conserved end residues are part of each CDR3. A D gene is named only where the DNA matches it firmly. The size of a clone is reported for some rows only, either as once, few or many, or as a class for expanded clones.

v_call	clone_size	cdr3_length	d_call	j_call	cdr3_nt	cdr3_aa
TRBV6-5	few	13	NA	TRBJ1-4	TGTGCCAGCAGTTACTCCGGGTTGGAAAAACTGTTTTTT	CASSYSGLEKLFF
TRBV9	many	15	TRBD1	TRBJ2-1	TGTGCCAGCAGCCGGGACAGGGCCTCCTACAATGAGCAGTTCTTC	CASSRDRASYNEQFF
TRBV2	many	14	NA	TRBJ1-1	TGTGCCAGCAGTGAAGCACAAATGAACACTGAAGCTTTCTTT	CASSEAQMNTEAFF
TRBV9	few	16	NA	TRBJ2-1	TGTGCCAGCAGCGTAGCCGGGCTGAGCTCCTACAATGAGCAGTTCTTC	CASSVAGLSSYNEQFF
TRBV30	few	13	NA	TRBJ1-1	TGTGCCTGGAGTGTAGATTTGAACACTGAAGCTTTCTTT	CAWSVDLNTEAFF
TRBV12-3/TRBV12-4	many	14	TRBD1	TRBJ1-1	TGTGCCAGCACCCTGACAGGGATGAACACTGAAGCTTTCTTT	CASTLTGMNTEAFF
TRBV3-1	many	15	NA	TRBJ1-5	TGTGCCAGCAGCCAAGTAGGGGGAAGCAATCAGCCCCAGCATTTT	CASSQVGGSNQPQHF
TRBV5-5	many	16	TRBD1	TRBJ1-2	TGTGCCAGCAGCCTAGCCGGGACAGGGGGAGCCTATGGCTACACCTTC	CASSLAGTGGAYGYTF
TRBV7-6	NA	14	NA	TRBJ2-5	TGTGCCAGCAGCGGGTCCGGAGGGCAAGAGACCCAGTACTTC	CASSGSGGQETQYF
TRBV10-3	NA	13	NA	TRBJ1-1	TGTGCCATCAGCCGGGCGGGGAACACTGAAGCTTTCTTT	CAISRAGNTEAFF
TRBV28	many	16	NA	TRBJ2-5	TGTGCCAGCAGTTTGAGTCAGGACCCAATTGAAGAGACCCAGTACTTC	CASSLSQDPIEETQYF
TRBV9	NA	14	NA	TRBJ2-5	TGTGCCAGCAGCTTTACCGGGACCCCGGGGACCCAGTACTTC	CASSFTGTPGTQYF
TRBV27	many	17	NA	TRBJ1-4	TGTGCCAGCAGTTTTAAGCGAGGTGGGAGAGGGGGTGAAAAACTGTTTTTT	CASSFKRGGRGGEKLFF
TRBV20-1	NA	15	NA	TRBJ1-4	TGCAGTGCTTCGCGGGTCGGGACCGCCGGCGAAAAACTGTTTTTT	CSASRVGTAGEKLFF
TRBV7-2	NA	12	NA	TRBJ2-7	TGTGCCAGCAGCCCCCCTCGGGCCGAGCAGTACTTC	CASSPPRAEQYF
TRBV7-8	many	14	NA	TRBJ1-2	TGTGCCAGCAGCCTCGACAGGTCTAACTATGGCTACACCTTC	CASSLDRSNYGYTF
TRBV2	many	15	NA	TRBJ1-5	TGTGCCAGCAGTGAAGGTCTGGTTAGCAATCAGCCCCAGCATTTT	CASSEGLVSNQPQHF
TRBV6-1	NA	14	NA	TRBJ2-7	TGTGCCAGTCTGACCCGGGGCTCGACCTACGAGCAGTACTTC	CASLTRGSTYEQYF
TRBV21-1	many	11	NA	TRBJ1-6	TGTGCCAGCCAGGGGACGGGTCCCCTCCACTTT	CASQGTGPLHF
TRBV28	many	12	NA	TRBJ2-7	TGTGCCAGCAACCTAGGTAGCTACGAGCAGTACTTC	CASNLGSYEQYF
TRBV21-1	few	14	NA	TRBJ2-2	TGTGCCAGCAGCAAAGTAGGGAACATCGGGGAGCTGTTTTTT	CASSKVGNIGELFF
TRBV4-2	many	16	TRBD1	TRBJ1-4	TGTGCCAGCAGCGACGGTCGCGGGACAGGGAATGAAAAACTGTTTTTT	CASSDGRGTGNEKLFF
TRBV7-2	NA	12	NA	TRBJ2-3	TGTGCCAGCGCTCGCTCAGTAGATACGCAGTATTTT	CASARSVDTQYF
TRBV18	NA	14	NA	TRBJ1-1	TGTGCCAGCTTACCGCGGGGGATGAACACTGAAGCTTTCTTT	CASLPRGMNTEAFF
TRBV29-1	many	11	TRBD1	TRBJ1-2	TGCAGCGTTGAGACAGGGTATGGCTACACCTTC	CSVETGYGYTF
TRBV20-1	few	14	TRBD1	TRBJ1-5	TGCAGTGCACCCCCCTCAGGGGGTGAGCAGCCCCAGCATTTT	CSAPPSGGEQPQHF
TRBV10-3	few	15	NA	TRBJ2-5	TGTGCCATCAGTGAGTCCGGCTATACACAAGAGACCCAGTACTTC	CAISESGYTQETQYF
TRBV7-9	many	15	NA	TRBJ2-3	TGTGCCAGCAGCTTTAGCGGTGCGGGCACAGATACGCAGTATTTT	CASSFSGAGTDTQYF
TRBV11-2	NA	13	NA	TRBJ2-1	TGTGCCAGCAGCTGGGGAACTCGCGATGAGCAGTTCTTC	CASSWGTRDEQFF
TRBV6-5	NA	16	TRBD1	TRBJ1-4	TGTGCCAGCAGTGCCAGGGGGCCCGCAACTAGTGAAAAACTGTTTTTT	CASSARGPATSEKLFF
TRBV27	many	14	NA	TRBJ2-7	TGTGCCAGCAGTTTAGGCAGGGGTTTCGACGAGCAGTACTTC	CASSLGRGFDEQYF
TRBV28	many	15	NA	TRBJ2-7	TGTGCCAGCAGGGCGCGACCCTACGGGTCCTACGAGCAGTACTTC	CASRARPYGSYEQYF
TRBV7-9	few	15	NA	TRBJ2-1	TGTGCCAGCAGCTTAGGTGGGAGTGGTTTTGGTGAGCAGTTCTTC	CASSLGGSGFGEQFF
TRBV27	many	17	TRBD1	TRBJ1-2	TGTGCCAGCAGTTTAAAGGTTCGGGACAGCGTTCCCTATGGCTACACCTTC	CASSLKVRDSVPYGYTF
TRBV7-2	NA	15	NA	TRBJ2-3	TGTGCCAGCAGCTTAGTAGTGGGGCCCACAGATACGCAGTATTTT	CASSLVVGPTDTQYF
TRBV29-1	NA	15	TRBD1	TRBJ2-1	TGCAGCGTTGAAGAGGGGGGACAGGTCTACAATGAGCAGTTCTTC	CSVEEGGQVYNEQFF
TRBV7-9	many	15	NA	TRBJ2-4	TGTGCCAGCAGCTGGCGGAACGTGGACAAAAACATTCAGTACTTC	CASSWRNVDKNIQYF
TRBV15	many	13	NA	TRBJ2-1	TGTGCCACCAGCAGAGATCGGGTCACAGAGCAGTTCTTC	CATSRDRVTEQFF
TRBV9	NA	17	NA	TRBJ2-5	TGTGCCAGCAGCGTAGCTACACCTACGGGAATTCAAGAGACCCAGTACTTC	CASSVATPTGIQETQYF
TRBV29-1	NA	12	NA	TRBJ2-4	TGCAGCGTTGCCACCGGGCCGGACATTCAGTACTTC	CSVATGPDIQYF
TRBV2	NA	14	TRBD1	TRBJ2-5	TGTGCCAGCAGTGTCACAGGGGACCAAGAGACCCAGTACTTC	CASSVTGDQETQYF
TRBV5-1	many	13	NA	TRBJ2-7	TGCGCCAGCAGCTCTTCCGTTTCTAGCGAGCAGTACTTC	CASSSSVSSEQYF
TRBV20-1	many	16	TRBD1	TRBJ1-5	TGCAGTGCTAGAGATTGGGCACAGGGGGCCAATCAGCCCCAGCATTTT	CSARDWAQGANQPQHF
TRBV7-2	many	13	NA	TRBJ2-2	TGTGCCAGCAGCCCCAGAACCTACGGGGAGCTGTTTTTT	CASSPRTYGELFF